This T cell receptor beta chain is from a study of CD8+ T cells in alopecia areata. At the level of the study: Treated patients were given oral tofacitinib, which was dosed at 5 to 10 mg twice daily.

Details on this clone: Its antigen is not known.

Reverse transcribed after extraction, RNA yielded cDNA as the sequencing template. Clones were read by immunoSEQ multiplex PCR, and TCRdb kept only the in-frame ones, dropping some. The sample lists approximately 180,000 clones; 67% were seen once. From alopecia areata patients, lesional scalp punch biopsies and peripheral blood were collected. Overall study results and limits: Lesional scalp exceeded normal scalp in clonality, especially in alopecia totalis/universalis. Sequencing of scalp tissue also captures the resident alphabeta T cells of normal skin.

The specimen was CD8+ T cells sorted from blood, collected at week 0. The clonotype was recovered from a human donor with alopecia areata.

The DNA of the CDR3 is TGTGCCTGGTACGGAGGGGGCGCCCCCGGGGAGCTGTTTTTT. Translation gives CAWYGGGAPGELFF. The chain employs TRBV30 and TRBJ2-2, with a possible D match to TRBD1 (7 bases). Germline lookup yields CDR1 GTSNPN and CDR2 SVGIG (reference sequence). Trimming shortened V by 5 bases and J by 6 bases, and 16 bases separated the two germline ends. This CDR3 comprises 14 residues.